This T cell receptor (beta chain) was captured in a study of graft-versus-host responses after intestinal transplantation. Study results and caveats: HvG clone declines early post-transplant were associated with peak circulating GvH levels. Recipient marrow contained GvH clones, some of which appeared first in ileum or blood. Allograft clonal ratios (graft-versus-host to host-versus-graft) were high in patients who had graft-donor T cell macrochimerism.

The CDR3 contains 12 residues. With 1 base removed from V and 8 bases from J, the gap between germline ends came to 8 bases. Germline loops: CDR1 SEHNR, CDR2 FQNEAQ (reference sequence). Measured with immunoSEQ multiplex PCR; TCRdb has only the in-frame clones, and not every one. In the table there are about 150,000 clones, 80% to 95% of which are singletons. Comment on this clone: Its antigen is not known.

The source is a human donor who received an intestinal transplant. The rearrangement links TRBV7-9 to TRBJ1-2; D unresolved. The source was unstimulated CD4+ T cells sorted from spleen or lymph node cells, collected before intestinal transplant. As DNA, the CDR3 is TGTGCCAGCAGCTTAGGGGAACGCGGCTACACCTTC. The encoded protein is CASSLGERGYTF.